Shown below are 7 T cell receptor beta chains from a single sample sequenced in a study of Ad26.COV2.S vaccination and SARS-CoV-2 variants. The table came from immunoSEQ multiplex PCR; TCRdb's copy has only in-frame clones and leaves some out. The profile covers roughly 180,000 clones, with roughly 87% appearing a single time and 4.5% to 7.5% taken by the ten largest. Sequencing used peripheral blood, obtained after recovery from COVID-19. These receptors were collected from a human donor who had recovered from COVID-19.

This sequence joins TRBV27 and TRBJ1-4; the D is unclear. CDR3 length equals 10 residues. CDR1 is MNHEY and CDR2 is SMNVEV in the germline V gene (reference sequence). V dropped 7 bases and J dropped 8 bases, with 5 bases sitting between them. The CDR3 sequence: CASIDEKLFF. DNA for the CDR3: TGTGCCAGCATTGACGAAAAACTGTTTTTT.

The J gene is TRBJ1-3, the V gene TRBV18; no clear D gene. CDR3 size: 16 residues. Trimming shortened V by 2 bases and J by 4 bases, and 15 bases separated the two germline ends. Germline loops: CDR1 KGHSH, CDR2 LQKENI. The CDR3, as DNA: TGTGCCAGCTCACCAAGGAACCCAGTGGAAGGAAACACCATATATTTT. This encodes CASSPRNPVEGNTIYF.

The CDR3 sequence is CATSDFRDRGRETQYF. CDR3 nucleotides: TGTGCCACCAGTGATTTCCGGGACAGGGGGCGAGAGACCCAGTACTTC. V usage is TRBV24-1 and J usage is TRBJ2-5; 12 bases match TRBD1. CDR3 length: 16 residues. V was clipped by 1 base and J by 4 bases; unmatched bases: 3. Per the germline V gene, CDR1 is KGHDR and CDR2 is SFDVKD.

The chain carries TRBV7-3 and TRBJ2-1; the match to TRBD2 covers 8 bases. Trimming took 2 bases from V and 7 from J; bases not matched to a gene: 7. The germline gives CDR1 SGHTA, CDR2 FQGTGA. CDR3 length: 15 residues. CDR3 region: CASSLGSGSGNEQFF. The CDR3 bases are TGTGCCAGCAGCTTAGGGAGCGGGAGTGGTAATGAGCAGTTCTTC.

The chain carries TRBV19 and TRBJ1-6, with D perhaps TRBD1 (5 bases). V lost 1 base to trimming and J lost 7 bases, with 11 bases between them. Germline V gene lookup returns CDR1 LNHDA and CDR2 SQIVND (reference sequence). This CDR3 is 15 amino acids long. The chain's CDR3 is CASSIVRAGNSPLHF. In nucleotides, the CDR3 is TGTGCCAGTAGTATAGTACGGGCAGGGAATTCACCCCTCCACTTT.

This chain connects TRBV4-1 to TRBJ2-7, with D uncertain. Germline V gives CDR1 MGHRA, CDR2 YSYEKL. The CDR3 loop spans 14 amino acids. V was pared by 2 bases and J by 5 bases, with 13 bases between. The CDR3 is CASSQWSQSHEQYF. CDR3 bases: TGCGCCAGCAGCCAATGGAGCCAGTCCCACGAGCAGTACTTC.

This rearrangement joins TRBV7-2 to TRBJ2-5; no firm D call. There are 14 residues in the CDR3. The germline V and J ends were trimmed by 1 base and 5 bases, with 11 bases remaining between them. The germline CDR1 and CDR2 sequences are SGHTA and FQGNSA. The CDR3 loop is CASSLGIDGETQYF. The CDR3 nucleotides read TGTGCCAGCAGCTTAGGGATCGACGGGGAGACCCAGTACTTC. The whole variable domain, remainder taken from reference TRBV7-2 and TRBJ2-5, is GAGVSQSPSNKVTEKGKDVELRCDPISGHTALYWYRQSLGQGLEFLIYFQGNSAPDKSGLPSDRFSAERTGGSVSTLTIQRTQQEDSAVYLCASSLGIDGETQYFGPGTRLLVL.